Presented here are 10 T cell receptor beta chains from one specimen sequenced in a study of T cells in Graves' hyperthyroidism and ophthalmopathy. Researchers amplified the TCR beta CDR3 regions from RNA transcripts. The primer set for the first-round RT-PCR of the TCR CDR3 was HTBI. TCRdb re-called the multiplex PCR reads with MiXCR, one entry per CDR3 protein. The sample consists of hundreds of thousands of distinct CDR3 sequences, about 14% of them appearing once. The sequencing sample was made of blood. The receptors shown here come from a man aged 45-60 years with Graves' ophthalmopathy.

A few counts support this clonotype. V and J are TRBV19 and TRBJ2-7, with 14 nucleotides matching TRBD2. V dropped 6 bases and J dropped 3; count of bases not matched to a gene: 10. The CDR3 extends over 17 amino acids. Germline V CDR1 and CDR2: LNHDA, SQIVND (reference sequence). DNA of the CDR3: TGTGCCAGTAGGGCAAAGGGACTAGCGGGGGACTTCTACGAGCAGTACTTC. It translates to CASRAKGLAGDFYEQYF. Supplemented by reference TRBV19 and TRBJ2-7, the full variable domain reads DGGITQSPKYLFRKEGQNVTLSCEQNLNHDAMYWYRQDPGQGLRLIYYSQIVNDFQKGDIAEGYSVSREKKESFPLTVTSAQKNPTAFYLCASRAKGLAGDFYEQYFGPGTRLTVT.

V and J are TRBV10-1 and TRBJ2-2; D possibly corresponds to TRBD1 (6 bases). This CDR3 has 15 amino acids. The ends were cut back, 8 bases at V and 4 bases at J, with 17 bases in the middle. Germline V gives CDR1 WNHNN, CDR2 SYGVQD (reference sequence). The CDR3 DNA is TGCGCCAGCTCCGCAGGGGTTTTGGGCACCGGGGAGCTGTTTTTT. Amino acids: CASSAGVLGTGELFF.

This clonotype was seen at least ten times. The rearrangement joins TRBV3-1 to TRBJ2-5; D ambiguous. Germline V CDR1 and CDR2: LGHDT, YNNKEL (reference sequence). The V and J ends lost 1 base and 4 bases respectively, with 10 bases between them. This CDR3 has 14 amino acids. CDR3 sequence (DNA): TGTGCCAGCAGCCAAGGTTTCAGCCTAGAGACCCAGTACTTC. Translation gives CASSQGFSLETQYF.

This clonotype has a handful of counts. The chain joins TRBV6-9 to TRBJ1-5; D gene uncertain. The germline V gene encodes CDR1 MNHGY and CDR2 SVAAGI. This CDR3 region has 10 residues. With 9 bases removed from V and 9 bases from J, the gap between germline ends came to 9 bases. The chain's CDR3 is CARPVGPQHF. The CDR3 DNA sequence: TGTGCCAGGCCCGTAGGGCCCCAGCATTTT.

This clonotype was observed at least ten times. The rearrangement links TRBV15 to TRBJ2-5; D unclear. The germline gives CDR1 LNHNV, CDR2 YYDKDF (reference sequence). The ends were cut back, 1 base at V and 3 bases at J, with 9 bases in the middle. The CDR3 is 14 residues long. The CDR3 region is CATSRALGEETQYF. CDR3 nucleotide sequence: TGTGCCACCAGCAGAGCTCTTGGGGAAGAGACCCAGTACTTC.

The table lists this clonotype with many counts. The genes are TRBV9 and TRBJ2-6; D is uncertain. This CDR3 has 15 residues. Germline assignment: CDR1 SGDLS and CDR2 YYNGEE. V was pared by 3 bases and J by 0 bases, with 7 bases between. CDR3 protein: CASSEDGSGANVLTF. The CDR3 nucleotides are TGTGCCAGCAGCGAAGACGGCTCTGGGGCCAACGTCCTGACTTTC. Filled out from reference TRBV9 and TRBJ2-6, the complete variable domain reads DSGVTQTPKHLITATGQRVTLRCSPRSGDLSVYWYQQSLDQGLQFLIQYYNGEERAKGNILERFSAQQFPDLHSELNLSSLELGDSALYFCASSEDGSGANVLTFGAGSRLTVL.

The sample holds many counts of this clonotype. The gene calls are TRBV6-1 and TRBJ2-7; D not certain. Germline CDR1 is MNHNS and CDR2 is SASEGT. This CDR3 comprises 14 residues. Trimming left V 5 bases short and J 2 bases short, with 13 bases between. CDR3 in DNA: TGTGCCAGCAGTTCGAGCCGTCGCCCCTACGAGCAGTACTTC. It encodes CASSSSRRPYEQYF.

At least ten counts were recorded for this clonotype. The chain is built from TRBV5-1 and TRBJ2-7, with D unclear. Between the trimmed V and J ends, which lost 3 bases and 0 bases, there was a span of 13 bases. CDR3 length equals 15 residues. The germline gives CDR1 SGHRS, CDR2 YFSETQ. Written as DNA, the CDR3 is TGCGCCAGCAGCTCGAACAGTGCTTACTCCTACGAGCAGTACTTC. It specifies CASSSNSAYSYEQYF. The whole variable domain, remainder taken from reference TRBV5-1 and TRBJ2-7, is KAGVTQTPRYLIKTRGQQVTLSCSPISGHRSVSWYQQTPGQGLQFLFEYFSETQRNKGNFPGRFSGRQFSNSRSEMNVSTLELGDSALYLCASSSNSAYSYEQYFGPGTRLTVT.

CDR3 bases: TGTGCCACCAGTGCCGCGGGGAACTATGGCTACACCTTC. Translated: CATSAAGNYGYTF. This chain links TRBV24-1 with TRBJ1-2, with unresolved D. This CDR3 has 13 amino acids. Germline lookup yields CDR1 KGHDR and CDR2 SFDVKD. V shed 5 bases and J shed 2 bases, with 8 bases lying between them.

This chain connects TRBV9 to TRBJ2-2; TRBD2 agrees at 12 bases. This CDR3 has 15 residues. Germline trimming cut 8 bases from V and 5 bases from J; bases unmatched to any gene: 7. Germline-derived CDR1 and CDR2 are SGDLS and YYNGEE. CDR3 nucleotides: TGTGCCAGTGCGACTAGCGGGAGTTCTACCGGGGAGCTGTTTTTT. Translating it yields CASATSGSSTGELFF.